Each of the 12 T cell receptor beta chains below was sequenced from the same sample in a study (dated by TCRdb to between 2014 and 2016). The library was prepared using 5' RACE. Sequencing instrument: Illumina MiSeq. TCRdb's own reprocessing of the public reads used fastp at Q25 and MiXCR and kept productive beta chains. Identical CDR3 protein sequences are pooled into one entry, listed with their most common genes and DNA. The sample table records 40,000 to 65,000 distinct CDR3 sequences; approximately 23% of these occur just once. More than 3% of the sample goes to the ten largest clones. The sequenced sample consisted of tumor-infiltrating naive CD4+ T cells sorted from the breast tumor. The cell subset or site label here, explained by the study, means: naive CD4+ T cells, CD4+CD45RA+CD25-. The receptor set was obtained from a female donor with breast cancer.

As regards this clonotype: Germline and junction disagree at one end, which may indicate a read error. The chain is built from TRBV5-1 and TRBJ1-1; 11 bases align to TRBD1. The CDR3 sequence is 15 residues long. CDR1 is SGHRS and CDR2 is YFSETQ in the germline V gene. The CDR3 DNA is TGCGCCAGCAGCCCCGGACAGGGGGCGCAAACAAGAGCTCTCTTT. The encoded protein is CASSPGQGAQTRALF.

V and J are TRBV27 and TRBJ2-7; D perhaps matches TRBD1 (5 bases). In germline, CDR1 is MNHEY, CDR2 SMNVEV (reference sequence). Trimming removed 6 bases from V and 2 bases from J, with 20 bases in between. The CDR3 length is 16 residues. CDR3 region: CASSPEWQGFTYEQYF. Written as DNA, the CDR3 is TGTGCCAGCAGCCCTGAATGGCAGGGTTTCACCTACGAGCAGTACTTC.

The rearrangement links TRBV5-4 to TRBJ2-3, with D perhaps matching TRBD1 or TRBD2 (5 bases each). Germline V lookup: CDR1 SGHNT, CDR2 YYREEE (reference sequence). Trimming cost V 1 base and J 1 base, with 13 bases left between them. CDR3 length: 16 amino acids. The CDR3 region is CASSLRGRIGTDTQYF. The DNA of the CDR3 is TGTGCCAGCAGCTTGCGGGGACGGATAGGCACAGATACGCAGTATTTT.

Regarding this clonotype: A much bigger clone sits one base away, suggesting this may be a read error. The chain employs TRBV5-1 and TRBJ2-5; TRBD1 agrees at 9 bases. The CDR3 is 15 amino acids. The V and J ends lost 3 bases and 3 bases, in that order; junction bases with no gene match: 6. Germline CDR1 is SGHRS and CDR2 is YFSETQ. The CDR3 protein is CASSSAGDREETQYF. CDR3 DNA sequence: TGCGCCAGCAGCTCGGCCGGGGACAGGGAAGAGACCCAGTACTTC.

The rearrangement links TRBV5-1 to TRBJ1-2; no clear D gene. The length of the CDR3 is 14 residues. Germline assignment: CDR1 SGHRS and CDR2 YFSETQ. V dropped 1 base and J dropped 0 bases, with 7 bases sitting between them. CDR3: CASSLREANYGYTF. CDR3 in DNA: TGCGCCAGCAGCTTGAGGGAAGCTAACTATGGCTACACCTTC.

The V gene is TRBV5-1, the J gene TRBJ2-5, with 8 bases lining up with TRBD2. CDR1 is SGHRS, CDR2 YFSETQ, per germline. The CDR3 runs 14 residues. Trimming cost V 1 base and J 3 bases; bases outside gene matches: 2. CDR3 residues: CASSLSGGEETQYF. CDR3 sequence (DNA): TGCGCCAGCAGCTTGTCGGGGGGGGAAGAGACCCAGTACTTC.

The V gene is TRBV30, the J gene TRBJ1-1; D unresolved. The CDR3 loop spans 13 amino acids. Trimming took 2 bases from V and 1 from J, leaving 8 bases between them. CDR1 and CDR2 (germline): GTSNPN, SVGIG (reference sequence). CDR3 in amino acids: CAWSPQPNTEAFF. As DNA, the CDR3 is TGTGCCTGGAGTCCCCAGCCGAACACTGAAGCTTTCTTT.

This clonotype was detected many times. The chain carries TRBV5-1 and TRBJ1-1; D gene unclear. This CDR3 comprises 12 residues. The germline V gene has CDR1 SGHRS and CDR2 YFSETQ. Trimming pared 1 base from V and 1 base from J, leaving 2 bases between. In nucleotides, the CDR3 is TGCGCCAGCAGCTTGAAGAACACTGAAGCTTTCTTT. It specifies CASSLKNTEAFF.

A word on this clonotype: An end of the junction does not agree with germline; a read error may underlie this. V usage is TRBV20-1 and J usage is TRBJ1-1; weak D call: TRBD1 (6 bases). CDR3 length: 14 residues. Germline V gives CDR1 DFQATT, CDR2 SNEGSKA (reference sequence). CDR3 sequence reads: CGAPRGAYNTEAFF. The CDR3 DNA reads TGCGGTGCTCCCCGGGGGGCTTACAACACTGAAGCTTTCTTT.

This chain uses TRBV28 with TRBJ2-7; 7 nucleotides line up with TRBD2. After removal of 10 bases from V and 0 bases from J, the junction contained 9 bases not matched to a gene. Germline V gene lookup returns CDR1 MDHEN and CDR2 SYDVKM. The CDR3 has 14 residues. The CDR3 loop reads CAIEDGGSSYEQYF. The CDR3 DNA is TGTGCCATCGAAGACGGGGGGAGCTCCTACGAGCAGTACTTC.

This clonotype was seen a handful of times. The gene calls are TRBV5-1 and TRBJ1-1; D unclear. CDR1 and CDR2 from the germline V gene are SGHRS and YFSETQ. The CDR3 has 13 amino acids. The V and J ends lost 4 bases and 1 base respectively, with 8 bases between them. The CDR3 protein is CASSVPPNTEAFF. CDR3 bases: TGCGCCAGCAGCGTCCCCCCGAACACTGAAGCTTTCTTT. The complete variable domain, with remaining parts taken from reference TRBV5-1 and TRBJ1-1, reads KAGVTQTPRYLIKTRGQQVTLSCSPISGHRSVSWYQQTPGQGLQFLFEYFSETQRNKGNFPGRFSGRQFSNSRSEMNVSTLELGDSALYLCASSVPPNTEAFFGQGTRLTVV.

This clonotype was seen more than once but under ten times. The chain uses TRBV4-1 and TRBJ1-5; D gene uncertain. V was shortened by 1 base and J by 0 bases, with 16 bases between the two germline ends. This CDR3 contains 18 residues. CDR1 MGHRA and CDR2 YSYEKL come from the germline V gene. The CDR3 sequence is CASSQGRPLPYSNQPQHF. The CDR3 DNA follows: TGCGCCAGCAGCCAAGGGCGACCTCTTCCCTATAGCAATCAGCCCCAGCATTTT.